This T cell receptor (beta chain) is drawn from a study of T cells after yellow fever vaccination. This clonotype occurred a few times. TCRdb itself ran the 5' RACE reads through MiXCR, one entry per CDR3 protein. This sample has hundreds of thousands of distinct CDR3 sequences, with roughly a sixth found just once. The sample consisted of PBMCs, taken before the yellow fever booster vaccination. The clonotype comes from a man aged 18-30 years who received the YFV17D yellow fever vaccine.

CDR3 loop: CASSYGTGNGYGYTF. CDR3 in DNA: TGTGCCAGCAGCTATGGGACAGGCAATGGGTATGGCTACACCTTC. This chain connects TRBV7-2 to TRBJ1-2; TRBD1 matches at 8 bases. V was clipped by 4 bases and J by 5 bases; unmatched bases: 9. The CDR3 totals 15 residues. Germline lookup yields CDR1 SGHTA and CDR2 FQGNSA.